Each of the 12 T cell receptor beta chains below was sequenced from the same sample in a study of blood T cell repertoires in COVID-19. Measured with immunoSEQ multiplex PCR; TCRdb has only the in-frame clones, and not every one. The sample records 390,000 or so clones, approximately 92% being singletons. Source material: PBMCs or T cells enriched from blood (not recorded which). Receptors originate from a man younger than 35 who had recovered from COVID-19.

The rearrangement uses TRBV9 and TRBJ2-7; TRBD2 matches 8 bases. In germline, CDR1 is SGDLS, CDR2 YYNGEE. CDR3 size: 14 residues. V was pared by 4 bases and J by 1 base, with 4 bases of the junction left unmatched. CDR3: CASSPSGRSYEQYF. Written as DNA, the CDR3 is TGTGCCAGCAGCCCTAGCGGGCGTTCCTACGAGCAGTACTTC.

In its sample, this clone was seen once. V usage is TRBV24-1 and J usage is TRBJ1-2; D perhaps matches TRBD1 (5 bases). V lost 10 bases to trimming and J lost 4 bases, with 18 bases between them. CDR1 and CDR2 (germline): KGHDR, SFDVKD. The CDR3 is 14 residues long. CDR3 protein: CATNLKQAPYGYTF. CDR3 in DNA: TGTGCCACGAACCTAAAACAGGCTCCCTATGGCTACACCTTC.

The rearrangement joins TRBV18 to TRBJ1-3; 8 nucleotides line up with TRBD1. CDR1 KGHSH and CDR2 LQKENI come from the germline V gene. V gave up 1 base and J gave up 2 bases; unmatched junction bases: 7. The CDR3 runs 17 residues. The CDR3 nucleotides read TGTGCCAGCTCACCACGGATTCAGGGGGCGACTGGAAACACCATATATTTT. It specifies CASSPRIQGATGNTIYF. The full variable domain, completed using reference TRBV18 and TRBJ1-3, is NAGVMQNPRHLVRRRGQEARLRCSPMKGHSHVYWYRQLPEEGLKFMVYLQKENIIDESGMPKERFSAEFPKEGPSILRIQQVVRGDSAAYFCASSPRIQGATGNTIYFGEGSWLTVV.

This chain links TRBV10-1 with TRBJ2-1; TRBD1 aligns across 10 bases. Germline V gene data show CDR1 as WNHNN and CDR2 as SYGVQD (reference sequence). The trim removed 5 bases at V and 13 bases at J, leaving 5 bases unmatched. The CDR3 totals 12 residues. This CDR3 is CASSHGQGVQFF. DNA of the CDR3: TGCGCCAGCAGTCACGGACAGGGGGTACAGTTCTTC.

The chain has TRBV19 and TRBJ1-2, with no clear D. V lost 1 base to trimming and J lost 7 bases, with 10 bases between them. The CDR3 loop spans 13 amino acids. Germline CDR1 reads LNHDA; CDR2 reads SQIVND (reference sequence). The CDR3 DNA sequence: TGTGCCAGTAGTATAGTAGAGGGATTTGGCTACACCTTC. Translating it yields CASSIVEGFGYTF.

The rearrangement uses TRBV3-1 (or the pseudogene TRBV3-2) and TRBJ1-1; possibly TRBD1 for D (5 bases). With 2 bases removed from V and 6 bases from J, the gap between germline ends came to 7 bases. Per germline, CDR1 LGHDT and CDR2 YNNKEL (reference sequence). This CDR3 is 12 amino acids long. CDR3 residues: CASSQTTAEAFF. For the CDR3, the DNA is TGTGCCAGCAGCCAAACGACAGCTGAAGCTTTCTTT.

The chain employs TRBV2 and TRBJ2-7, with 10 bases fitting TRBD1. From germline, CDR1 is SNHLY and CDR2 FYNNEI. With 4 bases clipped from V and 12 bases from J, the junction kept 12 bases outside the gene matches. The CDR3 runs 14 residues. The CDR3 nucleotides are TGTGCCAGCAGTGCGGGGACAGGGGCAGGTGTGAGGTACTTC. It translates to CASSAGTGAGVRYF.

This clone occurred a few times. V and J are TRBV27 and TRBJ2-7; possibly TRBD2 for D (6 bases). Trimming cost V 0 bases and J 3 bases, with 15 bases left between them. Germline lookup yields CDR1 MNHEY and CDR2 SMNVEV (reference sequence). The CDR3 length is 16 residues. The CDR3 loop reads CASSLSTGSGIYEQYF. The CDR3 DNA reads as TGTGCCAGCAGTTTATCGACCGGGAGTGGTATCTACGAGCAGTACTTC.

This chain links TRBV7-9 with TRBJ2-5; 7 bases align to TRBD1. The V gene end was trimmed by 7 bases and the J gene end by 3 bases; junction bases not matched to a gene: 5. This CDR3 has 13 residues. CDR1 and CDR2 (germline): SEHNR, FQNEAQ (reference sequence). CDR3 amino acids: CASTRGQKETQYF. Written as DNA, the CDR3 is TGTGCCAGCACCCGGGGACAGAAAGAGACCCAGTACTTC.

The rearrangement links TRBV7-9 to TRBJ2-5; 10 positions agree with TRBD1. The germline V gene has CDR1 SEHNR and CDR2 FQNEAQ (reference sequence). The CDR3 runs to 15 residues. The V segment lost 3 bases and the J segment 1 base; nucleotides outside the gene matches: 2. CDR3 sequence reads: CASSLGQGTQETQYF. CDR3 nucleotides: TGTGCCAGCAGCTTGGGACAGGGGACCCAAGAGACCCAGTACTTC.

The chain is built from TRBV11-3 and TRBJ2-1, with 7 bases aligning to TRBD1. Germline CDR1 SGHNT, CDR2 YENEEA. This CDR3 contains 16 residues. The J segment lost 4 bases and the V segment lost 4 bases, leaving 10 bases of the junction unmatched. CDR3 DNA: TGTGCCAGCAGCTCCCCATGGCAGGGGGTATACAATGAGCAGTTCTTC. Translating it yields CASSSPWQGVYNEQFF. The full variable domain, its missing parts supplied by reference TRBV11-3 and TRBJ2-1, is EAGVVQSPRYKIIEKKQPVAFWCNPISGHNTLYWYLQNLGQGPELLIRYENEEAVDDSQLPKDRFSAERLKGVDSTLKIQPAELGDSAVYLCASSSPWQGVYNEQFFGPGTRLTVL.

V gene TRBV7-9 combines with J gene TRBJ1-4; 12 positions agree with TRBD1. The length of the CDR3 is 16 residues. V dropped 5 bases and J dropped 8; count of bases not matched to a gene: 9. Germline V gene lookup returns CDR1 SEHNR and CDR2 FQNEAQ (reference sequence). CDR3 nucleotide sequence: TGTGCCAGCAGCGTCGGGACAGGGGGCGCGGGAGAAAAACTGTTTTTT. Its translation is CASSVGTGGAGEKLFF.